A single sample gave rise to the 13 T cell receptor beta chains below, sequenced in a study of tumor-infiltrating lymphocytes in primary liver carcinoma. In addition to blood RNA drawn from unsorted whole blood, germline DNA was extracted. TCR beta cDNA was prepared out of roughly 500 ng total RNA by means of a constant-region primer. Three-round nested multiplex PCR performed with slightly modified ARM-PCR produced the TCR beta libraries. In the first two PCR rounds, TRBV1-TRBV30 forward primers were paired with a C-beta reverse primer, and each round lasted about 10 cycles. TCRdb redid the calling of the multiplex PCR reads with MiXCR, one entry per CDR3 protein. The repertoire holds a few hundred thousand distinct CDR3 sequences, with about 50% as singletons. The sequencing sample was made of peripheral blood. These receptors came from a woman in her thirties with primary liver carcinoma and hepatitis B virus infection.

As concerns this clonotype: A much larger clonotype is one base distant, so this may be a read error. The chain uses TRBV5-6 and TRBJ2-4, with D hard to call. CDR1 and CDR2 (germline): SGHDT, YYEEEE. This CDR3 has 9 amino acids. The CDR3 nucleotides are TGTGCCTGCAGCTTGGCAGCTGGATTC. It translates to CACSLAAGF. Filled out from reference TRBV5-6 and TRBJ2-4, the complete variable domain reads DAGVTQSPTHLIKTRGQQVTLRCSPKSGHDTVSWYQQALGQGPQFIFQYYEEEERQRGNFPDRFSGHQFPNYSSELNVNALLLGDSALYLCACSLAAGFGAGTRLSVL.

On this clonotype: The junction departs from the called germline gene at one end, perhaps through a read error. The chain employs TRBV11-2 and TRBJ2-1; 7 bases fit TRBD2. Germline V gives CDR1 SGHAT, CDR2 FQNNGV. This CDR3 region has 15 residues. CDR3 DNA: TGTACCAGCAGCTTGGCCCCTAGCGGTTACAATGAACAGTTCTTC. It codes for CTSSLAPSGYNEQFF.

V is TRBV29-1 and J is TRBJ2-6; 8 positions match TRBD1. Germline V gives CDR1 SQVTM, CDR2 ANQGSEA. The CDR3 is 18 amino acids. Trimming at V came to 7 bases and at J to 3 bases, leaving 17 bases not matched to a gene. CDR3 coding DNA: TGCAGCGCTGGAGATCAACGTCAGGGGGCAGGTGGGGCCAACGTCCTGACTTTC. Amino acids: CSAGDQRQGAGGANVLTF.

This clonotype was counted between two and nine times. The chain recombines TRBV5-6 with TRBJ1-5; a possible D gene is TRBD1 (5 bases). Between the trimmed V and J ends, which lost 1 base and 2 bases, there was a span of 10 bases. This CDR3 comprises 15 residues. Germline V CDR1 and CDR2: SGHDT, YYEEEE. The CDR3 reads CASSLWSRGNQPQHF. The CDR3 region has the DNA TGTGCCAGCAGCTTGTGGTCCAGGGGCAATCAGCCCCAGCATTTT.

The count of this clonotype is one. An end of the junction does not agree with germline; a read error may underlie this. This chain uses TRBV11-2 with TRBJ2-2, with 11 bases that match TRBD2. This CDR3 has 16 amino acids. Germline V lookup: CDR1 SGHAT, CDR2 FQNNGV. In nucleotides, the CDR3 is TGTGCCAGCAGCTTAGAGACTAGCGGGGAGACCGGGGAGTTGTTTTTT. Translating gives CASSLETSGETGELFF.

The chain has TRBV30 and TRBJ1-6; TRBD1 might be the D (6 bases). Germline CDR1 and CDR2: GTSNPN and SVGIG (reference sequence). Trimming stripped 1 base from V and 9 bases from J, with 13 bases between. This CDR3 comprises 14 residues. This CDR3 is CAWSEGGSGSPLHF. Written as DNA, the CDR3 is TGTGCCTGGAGTGAGGGGGGTTCAGGTTCACCCCTCCACTTT. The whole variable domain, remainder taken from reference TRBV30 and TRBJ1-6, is SQTIHQWPATLVQPVGSPLSLECTVEGTSNPNLYWYRQAAGRGLQLLFYSVGIGQISSEVPQNLSASRPQDRQFILSSKKLLLSDSGFYLCAWSEGGSGSPLHFGNGTRLTVT.

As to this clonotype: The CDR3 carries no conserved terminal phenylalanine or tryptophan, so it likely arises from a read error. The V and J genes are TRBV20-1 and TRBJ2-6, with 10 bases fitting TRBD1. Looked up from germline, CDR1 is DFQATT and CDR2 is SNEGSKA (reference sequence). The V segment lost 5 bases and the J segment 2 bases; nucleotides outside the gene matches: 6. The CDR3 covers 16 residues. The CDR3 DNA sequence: TGCAGTGCTGCCCGACAGGGGGCAGCTGGGGCCAACGTCCTGACTTCC. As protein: CSAARQGAAGANVLTS.

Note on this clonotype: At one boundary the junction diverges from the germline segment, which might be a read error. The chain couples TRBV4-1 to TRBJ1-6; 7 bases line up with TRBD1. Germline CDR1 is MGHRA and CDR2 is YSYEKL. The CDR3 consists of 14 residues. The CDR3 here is CASNQDRAQSPLHF. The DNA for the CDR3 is TGCGCCAGCAACCAAGACAGGGCGCAATCACCCCTCCACTTT.

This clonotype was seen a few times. The DNA for the CDR3 is TGTGCCAGCAGTCTCATAACTAGCGGGACCGCCAATGAGCAGTTCTTC. It specifies CASSLITSGTANEQFF. The chain has TRBV28 and TRBJ2-1; 10 nucleotides agree with TRBD2. CDR1 MDHEN and CDR2 SYDVKM come from the germline V gene. This CDR3 comprises 16 residues. The trim removed 5 bases at V and 6 bases at J, leaving 10 bases unmatched. The full variable domain, its missing parts supplied by reference TRBV28 and TRBJ2-1, is DVKVTQSSRYLVKRTGEKVFLECVQDMDHENMFWYRQDPGLGLRLIYFSYDVKMKEKGDIPEGYSVSREKKERFSLILESASTNQTSMYLCASSLITSGTANEQFFGPGTRLTVL.

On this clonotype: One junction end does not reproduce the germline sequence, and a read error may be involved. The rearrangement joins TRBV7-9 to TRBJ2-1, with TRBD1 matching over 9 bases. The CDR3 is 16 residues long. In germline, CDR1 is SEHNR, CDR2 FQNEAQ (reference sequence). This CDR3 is CASRSPGQGSSNEHFF. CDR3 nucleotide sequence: TGTGCCAGCAGATCTCCGGGACAGGGTTCCAGCAATGAGCACTTCTTC.

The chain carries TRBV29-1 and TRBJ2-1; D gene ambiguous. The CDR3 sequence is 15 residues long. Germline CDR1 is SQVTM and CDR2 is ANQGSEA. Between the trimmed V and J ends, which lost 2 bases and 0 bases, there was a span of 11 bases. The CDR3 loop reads CSVEHLTSSYNEQFF. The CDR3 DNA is TGCAGCGTTGAACATCTAACGTCCTCCTACAATGAGCAGTTCTTC.

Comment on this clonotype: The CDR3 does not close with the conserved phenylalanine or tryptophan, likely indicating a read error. Written as DNA, the CDR3 is TGTGCCAGCAGCTTAGCGGTGGGACTAGCGCTCCACGAGCAGTACTCC. Amino acids: CASSLAVGLALHEQYS. This chain links TRBV7-9 with TRBJ2-7; 10 bases map to TRBD2. This CDR3 comprises 16 residues. The J segment lost 5 bases and the V segment lost 0 bases, leaving 7 bases of the junction unmatched. Germline V gene data show CDR1 as SEHNR and CDR2 as FQNEAQ (reference sequence).

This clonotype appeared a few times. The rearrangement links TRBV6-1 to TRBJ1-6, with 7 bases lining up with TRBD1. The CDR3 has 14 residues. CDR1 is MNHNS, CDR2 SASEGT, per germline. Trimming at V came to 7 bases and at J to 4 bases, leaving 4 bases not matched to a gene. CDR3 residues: CASNPGQYNSPLHF. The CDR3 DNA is TGTGCCAGCAATCCGGGACAGTATAATTCACCCCTCCACTTT.